Presented here are 15 T cell receptor beta chains from one specimen sequenced in a study of T-cell memory formation after mild COVID-19. TCRdb re-derived calls from the 5' RACE reads in MiXCR, one entry per CDR3 protein. The repertoire holds 400,000 or so distinct CDR3 sequences, around 18% seen once, with around 8% in the top ten. Sequencing was performed on PBMCs or a T cell subset sorted from them (not recorded which). All receptors derive from an adult woman who had mild COVID-19 (a few samples of this study predate the infection). Cell type and time point are not known.

The J gene is TRBJ1-2, the V gene TRBV5-1; 7 bases are shared with TRBD1. Germline V CDR1 and CDR2: SGHRS, YFSETQ. The CDR3 extends over 12 amino acids. V dropped 6 bases and J dropped 6; count of bases not matched to a gene: 5. The CDR3 sequence: CASKTGYDGYTF. In nucleotides, the CDR3 is TGCGCCAGCAAGACAGGGTACGATGGCTACACCTTC.

This clonotype appeared many times. The chain has TRBV27 and TRBJ2-5; 8 positions agree with TRBD1. The CDR3 length is 14 residues. Losses at the gene ends were 6 bases for V and 2 bases for J; bases not matched to a gene: 5. Looked up from germline, CDR1 is MNHEY and CDR2 is SMNVEV (reference sequence). The DNA for the CDR3 is TGTGCCAGCAGCTCCGGACAGGGACAAGAGACCCAGTACTTC. Encoded protein: CASSSGQGQETQYF.

The table lists this clonotype with a few counts. The chain links TRBV2 to TRBJ2-3; D uncertain. The CDR3 covers 14 residues. The V end lost 4 bases, the J end lost 5 bases, and 13 bases lay between the germline ends. The germline V gene encodes CDR1 SNHLY and CDR2 FYNNEI. The CDR3 DNA follows: TGTGCCAGCAGTGCCCCAACATTTGAAGATACGCAGTATTTT. As protein: CASSAPTFEDTQYF.

The chain is built from TRBV7-8 and TRBJ1-5; D gene uncertain. There are 17 residues in the CDR3. Trimming took 5 bases from V and 1 from J, leaving 18 bases between them. CDR1 and CDR2 from the germline V gene are SGHVS and FQNEAQ. This chain's CDR3 is CASSAPGITGSNQPQHF. The CDR3 bases are TGTGCCAGCAGCGCCCCGGGGATCACGGGAAGCAATCAGCCCCAGCATTTT.

This clonotype was counted many times. The V gene is TRBV7-2, the J gene TRBJ2-7; 12 positions match TRBD2. V trimming: 5 bases; J trimming: 5 bases; junction bases outside the gene matches: 4. CDR3 length: 14 residues. Germline V CDR1 and CDR2: SGHTA, FQGNSA. CDR3 DNA: TGTGCCAGCAGCCAACTAGCGGGAGGCCACGAGCAGTACTTC. It codes for CASSQLAGGHEQYF.

This chain connects TRBV3-1 to TRBJ1-2; a weak D match, TRBD1 (5 bases). In germline, CDR1 is LGHDT, CDR2 YNNKEL (reference sequence). V gave up 2 bases and J gave up 8 bases, with 15 bases separating them. The CDR3 has 14 residues. For the CDR3, the DNA is TGTGCCAGCAGCCAAACCGAAAGGGGTCGCGGCTACACCTTC. It specifies CASSQTERGRGYTF.

This clonotype was seen only a few times. V gene TRBV24-1 combines with J gene TRBJ1-4; 8 bases are shared with TRBD1. Germline V gene data show CDR1 as KGHDR and CDR2 as SFDVKD. V trimming: 4 bases; J trimming: 10 bases; junction bases outside the gene matches: 10. The CDR3 is 15 residues long. Here the CDR3 DNA reads TGTGCCACCAGTGACCCGGGACAGGCCTTTGGAAAACTGTTTTTT. Translated, it gives CATSDPGQAFGKLFF.

This clonotype was seen a handful of times. The chain joins TRBV29-1 to TRBJ2-7; TRBD1 is a possible D gene (5 bases). The V gene's germline CDR1 is SQVTM and CDR2 ANQGSEA. The CDR3 runs 14 residues. V dropped 8 bases and J dropped 6 bases, with 23 bases sitting between them. In nucleotides, the CDR3 is TGCAGCATTCATTCGTCCAGGGCCTACAGCGAGCAGTACTTC. Its translation: CSIHSSRAYSEQYF.

The chain carries TRBV6-1 and TRBJ2-3, with D possibly matching TRBD2 (7 bases). Germline CDR1 and CDR2: MNHNS and SASEGT. The CDR3 has 14 amino acids. Trimming shortened V by 3 bases and J by 4 bases, and 11 bases separated the two germline ends. CDR3 sequence: CASSEGGRSDTQYF. The DNA of the CDR3 is TGTGCCAGCAGTGAGGGGGGGCGATCAGATACGCAGTATTTT.

This clonotype was seen repeatedly, ten times or more. The rearrangement links TRBV12-3 or TRBV12-4 to TRBJ1-2; D unclear. V gave up 3 bases and J gave up 7 bases, with 12 bases separating them. This CDR3 spans 13 amino acids. CDR3 protein: CASSFASAGGYTF. In DNA, the CDR3 is TGTGCCAGCAGTTTCGCATCTGCGGGTGGCTACACCTTC.

This clonotype was counted only a few times. The chain recombines TRBV5-1 with TRBJ2-5; TRBD2 is a possible D gene (5 bases). CDR1 SGHRS and CDR2 YFSETQ come from the germline V gene. The CDR3 is 14 amino acids. V lost 0 bases, J lost 2 bases, and 8 bases lay in between. The CDR3 nucleotides are TGCGCCAGCAGCTTGGGACCGGGGCAAGAGACCCAGTACTTC. It translates to CASSLGPGQETQYF.

This clonotype was counted once. The rearrangement links TRBV5-4 to TRBJ2-5, with unresolved D. Per the germline V gene, CDR1 is SGHNT and CDR2 is YYREEE (reference sequence). This CDR3 is 13 amino acids long. Trimming removed 1 base from V and 5 bases from J, with 9 bases in between. The CDR3 region is CASSLPSVETQYF. The CDR3 region has the DNA TGTGCCAGCAGCTTGCCTAGTGTGGAGACCCAGTACTTC.

This clonotype came up a few times. The rearrangement uses TRBV5-1 and TRBJ2-7, with D possibly being TRBD2 (5 bases). V was trimmed by 4 bases and J by 3 bases, leaving 11 bases between them. The CDR3 runs to 13 residues. Germline V gene sequence: CDR1 SGHRS, CDR2 YFSETQ. The CDR3 region is CASSPGENYEQYF. In DNA form, the CDR3 reads TGCGCCAGCAGCCCCGGGGAGAACTACGAGCAGTACTTC. The entire variable domain, with the rest obtained from reference TRBV5-1 and TRBJ2-7, is as follows: KAGVTQTPRYLIKTRGQQVTLSCSPISGHRSVSWYQQTPGQGLQFLFEYFSETQRNKGNFPGRFSGRQFSNSRSEMNVSTLELGDSALYLCASSPGENYEQYFGPGTRLTVT.

The gene calls are TRBV12-3 or TRBV12-4 and TRBJ2-5; the D is unclear. V lost 1 base, J lost 2 bases, and 11 bases lay in between. This CDR3 has 15 residues. The CDR3 protein is CASSLEYQIQETQYF. The CDR3 DNA is TGTGCCAGCAGTTTAGAATACCAGATTCAAGAGACCCAGTACTTC.

This clonotype has only a few counts. The genes are TRBV6-5 and TRBJ2-7; D call uncertain. V lost 2 bases to trimming and J lost 0 bases, with 5 bases between them. This CDR3 region has 13 residues. Germline V gene sequence: CDR1 MNHEY, CDR2 SVGAGI. CDR3 loop: CASSYTASYEQYF. CDR3 coding DNA: TGTGCCAGCAGTTACACAGCCTCCTACGAGCAGTACTTC.